The clone carrying this T cell receptor (beta chain) was recorded many times. Antigen unknown. The data are from a study of T cell repertoires in cytomegalovirus infection. Across the whole study: Public TCR beta signature analysis indicated the presence of both CMV infection and matching HLA type.

Using its own MiXCR run on the reads, TCRdb lists one record per CDR3 protein. There are 680,000 or so distinct CDR3 sequences in the sample; about 40% occur only once, and under 3.5% lies in the top ten. Study-level results: The study identified carriers of CMV plus the relevant HLA from cumulative public TCR beta family frequency. The ex vivo response was dominated by HLA-C-restricted CMV-specific TCR beta clonotypes.

The V end lost 3 bases, the J end lost 7 bases, and 19 bases lay between the germline ends. CDR3 length equals 16 residues. Per germline, CDR1 SGHTA and CDR2 FQGTGA. The chain carries TRBV7-3 and TRBJ2-1; D tentatively reads TRBD1 or TRBD2 (6 bases each). The clonotype was recovered from a human donor in good health (CMV status not recorded). Some clones in this sample may be carry-over from other donors' samples. The specimen was PBMCs. DNA for the CDR3: TGTGCCAGCAGCTTGGAGGGCCTTATGGGGGCAAATGAGCAGTTCTTC. Encoded protein: CASSLEGLMGANEQFF.